This T cell receptor beta chain originates from a study of beta chain features in type 1 diabetes. The study, taken as a whole, reports: Insertions at VDJ junctions were less frequent in type 1 diabetes patients. These patients also deleted more nucleotides at the same junctions. Within the patient group, naive, central memory and Treg TCRB repertoires appeared more similar to each other than within healthy donors. When Type 1 diabetes patients were examined, their TCRB CDR3s proved moderately but significantly shorter in all four CD4+ subsets.

Of the isolated RNA, all was reverse transcribed, and so the sequenced material was expressed TCRB transcripts. Profiled with immunoSEQ multiplex PCR; TCRdb holds only in-frame clones, not every one. The sample carries around 650,000 clones, under 15% recorded once. This clone came up a few times. The antigen remains undetermined. Germline V CDR1 and CDR2: SGHTA, FQGNSA. The CDR3 loop spans 17 amino acids. Trimming cost V 4 bases and J 2 bases, with 15 bases left between them. J is TRBJ2-6 and V is TRBV7-2, with a possible D match to TRBD2 (5 bases). The TCR comes from a man aged 25-40 years with type 1 diabetes. Sequenced sample: naive CD4+ T cells from blood. CDR3 amino acids: CASSSGDGVTGANVLTF. Written as DNA, the CDR3 is TGTGCCAGCAGCTCCGGAGACGGGGTTACTGGGGCCAACGTCCTGACTTTC. Complete variable domain (other parts from reference TRBV7-2 and TRBJ2-6): GAGVSQSPSNKVTEKGKDVELRCDPISGHTALYWYRQSLGQGLEFLIYFQGNSAPDKSGLPSDRFSAERTGGSVSTLTIQRTQQEDSAVYLCASSSGDGVTGANVLTFGAGSRLTVL.